This T cell receptor beta chain originates from a study of T cells in Graves' hyperthyroidism and ophthalmopathy. Study-level findings and limits: Classification by a 13 V-J model distinguished ophthalmopathy from stable hyperthyroidism.

TCR beta CDR3 sequences were amplified from RNA transcripts. The HTBI primer set served for first-round RT-PCR of the TCR CDR3. Using its own MiXCR run on the multiplex PCR reads, TCRdb lists one record per CDR3 protein. This sample yields under 750,000 distinct CDR3 sequences, of which around 19% are seen a single time; approximately 16% belongs to the top ten. About this clonotype itself: The target antigen is unknown.

The CDR3 covers 14 residues. Germline V gives CDR1 SEHNR, CDR2 FQNEAQ (reference sequence). The V and J ends lost 5 bases and 5 bases respectively, with 12 bases between them. The blood sample dates from first hyperthyroidism diagnosis, preceding any ophthalmopathy symptoms. This sequence originates from a woman aged 45-59 years with Graves' hyperthyroidism that later progressed to Graves' ophthalmopathy. The chain couples TRBV7-9 to TRBJ1-4; D unclear. Specimen: blood. The CDR3 spells CASSLTVANEKLFF. The CDR3 bases are TGTGCCAGCAGCCTGACTGTCGCCAATGAAAAACTGTTTTTT.